This TCR beta chain was documented in a study of blood T cell repertoires in COVID-19. On the study more broadly: The samples span acute and convalescent COVID-19 from the United States, Italy and Spain. T cells, B-cell-depleted T cells, or PBMCs provided the cDNA or gDNA that served as material.

The CDR3 contains 15 residues. V shed 6 bases, J shed 6 bases, and the junction held 9 bases outside the gene matches. Germline CDR1 and CDR2: KGHSH and LQKENI. The authors' processing: It was from reference gene primer amplification that nucleated cell counts were estimated. Assay used: immunoSEQ multiplex PCR; TCRdb lists only in-frame clones, some missing. That table is the source of V, J and clone size, and D and trimming were worked out from the DNA. The sample records tens of thousands of clones, 86% being singletons. The rearrangement links TRBV18 to TRBJ2-1; TRBD1 agrees at 9 bases. Sequenced: peripheral blood. The TCR was taken from a man aged 25-45 years with acute or convalescent COVID-19. The CDR3 coding sequence is TGTGCCAGCTCCTACCGGGACAGGGAGATCAATGAGCAGTTCTTC. Its translation is CASSYRDREINEQFF.